The present TCR beta chain was sequenced within a study of T-cell memory formation after mild COVID-19. General study points: Contracting clones from day 15 to 85 had balanced CD4/CD8; later expanders favoured CD4+.

TCRdb passed the 5' RACE reads through MiXCR, listing each CDR3 protein once. The data show hundreds of thousands of distinct CDR3 sequences, with about 13% seen just once and about a fifth held by the top ten. Of note for this clonotype: Its antigen is not identified.

The TCR was taken from a man aged 18 to 35 who had mild COVID-19 (a few samples of this study predate the infection). Cell type and time point are not known. Sequenced material: PBMCs or a T cell subset sorted from them (not recorded which).

The CDR3 here is CASSYSILRGQDTEAFF. The CDR3 DNA reads as TGTGCCAGCAGTTACTCGATTCTCAGGGGGCAGGACACTGAAGCTTTCTTT. V is TRBV6-2 or TRBV6-3 and J is TRBJ1-1; 8 bases are a match to TRBD1. In germline, CDR1 is MNHEY, CDR2 SVGEGT. The CDR3 has 17 residues. With 0 bases clipped from V and 3 bases from J, the junction kept 9 bases outside the gene matches.